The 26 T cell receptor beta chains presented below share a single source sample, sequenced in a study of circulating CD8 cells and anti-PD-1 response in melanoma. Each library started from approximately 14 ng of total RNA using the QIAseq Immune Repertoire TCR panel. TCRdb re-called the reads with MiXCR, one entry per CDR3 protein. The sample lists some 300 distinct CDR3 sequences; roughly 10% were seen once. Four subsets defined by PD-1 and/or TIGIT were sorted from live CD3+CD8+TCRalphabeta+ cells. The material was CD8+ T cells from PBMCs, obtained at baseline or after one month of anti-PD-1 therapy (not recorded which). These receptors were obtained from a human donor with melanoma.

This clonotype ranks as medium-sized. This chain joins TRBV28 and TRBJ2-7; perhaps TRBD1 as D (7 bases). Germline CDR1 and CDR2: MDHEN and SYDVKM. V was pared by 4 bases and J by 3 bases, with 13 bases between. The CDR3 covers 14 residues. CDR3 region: CASSSRGVSYEQYF. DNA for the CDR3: TGTGCCAGCAGTTCCAGGGGGGTGAGCTACGAGCAGTACTTC.

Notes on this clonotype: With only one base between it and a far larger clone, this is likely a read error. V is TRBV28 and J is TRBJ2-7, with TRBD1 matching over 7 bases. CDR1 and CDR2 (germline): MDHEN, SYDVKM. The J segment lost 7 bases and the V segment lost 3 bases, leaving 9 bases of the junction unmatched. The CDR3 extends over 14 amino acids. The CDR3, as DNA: TGTGCCAGCAGTTTTGAAGGGGGCTACAATGAGCAGTACTTC. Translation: CASSFEGGYNEQYF.

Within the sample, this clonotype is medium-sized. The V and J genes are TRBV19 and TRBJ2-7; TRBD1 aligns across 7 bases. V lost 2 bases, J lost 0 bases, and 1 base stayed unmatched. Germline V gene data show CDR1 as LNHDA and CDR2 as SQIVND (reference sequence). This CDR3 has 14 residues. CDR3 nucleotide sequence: TGTGCCAGTAGTATAAACAGGGGCTCCTACGAGCAGTACTTC. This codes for CASSINRGSYEQYF.

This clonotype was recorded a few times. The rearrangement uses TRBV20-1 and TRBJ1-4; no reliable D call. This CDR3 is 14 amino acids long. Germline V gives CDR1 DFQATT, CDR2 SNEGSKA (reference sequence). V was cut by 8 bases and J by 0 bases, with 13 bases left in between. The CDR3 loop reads CSTDQASTNEKLFF. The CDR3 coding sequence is TGCAGTACTGACCAGGCGTCAACTAATGAAAAACTGTTTTTT.

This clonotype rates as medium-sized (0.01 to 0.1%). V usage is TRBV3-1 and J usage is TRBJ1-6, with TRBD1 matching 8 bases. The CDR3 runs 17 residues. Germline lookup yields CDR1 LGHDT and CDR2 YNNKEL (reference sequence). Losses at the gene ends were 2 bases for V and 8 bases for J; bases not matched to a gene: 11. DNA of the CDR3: TGTGCCAGCAGCCAACTAGACAGGGGTGGAGGGTATTCACCCCTCCACTTT. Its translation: CASSQLDRGGGYSPLHF.

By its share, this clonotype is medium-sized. The DNA for the CDR3 is TGTGCCAGTAGTATAACAGGGGGCTACGAGCAGTACTTC. It yields the protein CASSITGGYEQYF. The rearrangement links TRBV19 to TRBJ2-7, with 8 nucleotides matching TRBD1. Per germline, CDR1 LNHDA and CDR2 SQIVND (reference sequence). This CDR3 has 13 amino acids. V lost 2 bases and J lost 3; bases outside the gene matches: 0.

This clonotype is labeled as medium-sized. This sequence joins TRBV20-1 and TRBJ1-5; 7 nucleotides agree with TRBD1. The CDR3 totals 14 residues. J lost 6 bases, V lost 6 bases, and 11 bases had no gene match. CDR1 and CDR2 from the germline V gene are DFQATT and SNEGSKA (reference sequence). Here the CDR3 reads CSATSMTGLQPQHF. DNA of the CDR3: TGCAGTGCCACCTCGATGACAGGGCTTCAGCCCCAGCATTTT.

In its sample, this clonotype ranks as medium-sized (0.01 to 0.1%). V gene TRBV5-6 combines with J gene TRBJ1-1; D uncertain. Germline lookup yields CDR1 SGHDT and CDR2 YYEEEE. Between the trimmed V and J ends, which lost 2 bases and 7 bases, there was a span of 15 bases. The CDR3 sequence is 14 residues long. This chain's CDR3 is CASSFSPLVFEAFF. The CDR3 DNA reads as TGTGCCAGCAGCTTCAGTCCCTTGGTCTTTGAAGCTTTCTTT.

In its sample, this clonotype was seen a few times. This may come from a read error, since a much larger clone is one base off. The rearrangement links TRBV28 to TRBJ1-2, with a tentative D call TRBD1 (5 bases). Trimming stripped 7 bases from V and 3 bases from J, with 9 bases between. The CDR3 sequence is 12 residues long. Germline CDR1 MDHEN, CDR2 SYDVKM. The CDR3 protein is CASNQGYYGYTF. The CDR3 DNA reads TGTGCCAGCAATCAGGGCTACTATGGCTACACCTTC.

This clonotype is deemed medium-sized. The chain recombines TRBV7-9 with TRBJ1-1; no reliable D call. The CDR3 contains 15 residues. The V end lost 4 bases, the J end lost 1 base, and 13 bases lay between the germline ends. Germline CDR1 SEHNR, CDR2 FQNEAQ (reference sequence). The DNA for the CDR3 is TGTGCCAGCAGCTCTCCGTTGAGGGAGAACACTGAAGCTTTCTTT. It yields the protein CASSSPLRENTEAFF.

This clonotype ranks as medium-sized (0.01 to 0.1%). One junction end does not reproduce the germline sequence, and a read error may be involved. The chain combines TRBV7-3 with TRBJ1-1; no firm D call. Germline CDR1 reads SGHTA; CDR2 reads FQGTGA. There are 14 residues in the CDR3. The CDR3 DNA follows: TGTGTCAGCAGCTTGTATGGTAGTCACACTGAAGCTTTCTTT. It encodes CVSSLYGSHTEAFF.

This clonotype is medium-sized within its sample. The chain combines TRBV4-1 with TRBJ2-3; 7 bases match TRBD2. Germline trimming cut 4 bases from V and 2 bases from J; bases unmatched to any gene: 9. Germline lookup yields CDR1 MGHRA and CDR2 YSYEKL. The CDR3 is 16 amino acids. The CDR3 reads CASSPSGTVYTDTQYF. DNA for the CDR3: TGCGCCAGCAGCCCTAGCGGAACGGTCTACACAGATACGCAGTATTTT.

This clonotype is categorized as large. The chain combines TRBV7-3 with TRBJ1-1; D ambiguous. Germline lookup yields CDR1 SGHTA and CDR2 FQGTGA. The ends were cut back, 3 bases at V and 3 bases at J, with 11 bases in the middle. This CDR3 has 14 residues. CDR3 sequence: CASSLYGSHTEAFF. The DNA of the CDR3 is TGTGCCAGCAGCTTGTATGGTAGTCACACTGAAGCTTTCTTT.

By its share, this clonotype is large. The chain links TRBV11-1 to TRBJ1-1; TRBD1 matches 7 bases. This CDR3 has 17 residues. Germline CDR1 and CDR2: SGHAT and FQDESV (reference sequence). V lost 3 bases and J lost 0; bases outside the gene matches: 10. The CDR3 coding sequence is TGTGCCAGCAGCTTCTTGCGACAGGGAAGCATGAACACTGAAGCTTTCTTT. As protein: CASSFLRQGSMNTEAFF.

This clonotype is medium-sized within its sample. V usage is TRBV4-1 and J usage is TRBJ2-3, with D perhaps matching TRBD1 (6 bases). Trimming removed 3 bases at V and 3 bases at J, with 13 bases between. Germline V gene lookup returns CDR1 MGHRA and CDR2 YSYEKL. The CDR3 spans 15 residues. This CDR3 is CASSHWAGETDTQYF. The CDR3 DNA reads TGCGCCAGCAGCCACTGGGCAGGGGAAACAGATACGCAGTATTTT.

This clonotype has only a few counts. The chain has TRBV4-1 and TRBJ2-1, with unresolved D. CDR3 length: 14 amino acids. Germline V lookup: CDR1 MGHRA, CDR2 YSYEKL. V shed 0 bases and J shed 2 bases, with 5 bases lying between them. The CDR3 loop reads CASSQDNAYNEQFF. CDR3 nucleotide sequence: TGCGCCAGCAGCCAAGATAATGCCTACAATGAGCAGTTCTTC.

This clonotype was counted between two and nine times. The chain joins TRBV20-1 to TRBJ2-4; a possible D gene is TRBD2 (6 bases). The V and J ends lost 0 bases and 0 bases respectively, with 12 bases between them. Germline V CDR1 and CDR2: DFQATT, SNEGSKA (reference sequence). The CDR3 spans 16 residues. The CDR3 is CSAREGGALAKNIQYF. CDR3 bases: TGCAGTGCTAGAGAAGGCGGGGCCTTAGCCAAAAACATTCAGTACTTC.

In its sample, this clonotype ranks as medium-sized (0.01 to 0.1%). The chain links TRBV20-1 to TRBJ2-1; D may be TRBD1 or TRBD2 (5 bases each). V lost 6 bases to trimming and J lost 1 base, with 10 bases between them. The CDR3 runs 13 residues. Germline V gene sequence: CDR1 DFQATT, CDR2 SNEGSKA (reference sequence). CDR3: CSAHGASYNEQFF. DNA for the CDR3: TGCAGTGCGCACGGGGCATCCTACAATGAGCAGTTCTTC.

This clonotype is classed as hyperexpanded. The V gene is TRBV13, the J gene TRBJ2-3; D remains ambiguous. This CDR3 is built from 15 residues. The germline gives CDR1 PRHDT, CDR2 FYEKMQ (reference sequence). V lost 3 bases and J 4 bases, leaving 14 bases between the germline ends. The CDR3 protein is CASSFRSHWADTQYF. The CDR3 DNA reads TGTGCCAGCAGCTTTAGGTCCCATTGGGCAGATACGCAGTATTTT. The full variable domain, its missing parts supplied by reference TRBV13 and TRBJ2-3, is AAGVIQSPRHLIKEKRETATLKCYPIPRHDTVYWYQQGPGQDPQFLISFYEKMQSDKGSIPDRFSAQQFSDYHSELNMSSLELGDSALYFCASSFRSHWADTQYFGPGTRLTVL.

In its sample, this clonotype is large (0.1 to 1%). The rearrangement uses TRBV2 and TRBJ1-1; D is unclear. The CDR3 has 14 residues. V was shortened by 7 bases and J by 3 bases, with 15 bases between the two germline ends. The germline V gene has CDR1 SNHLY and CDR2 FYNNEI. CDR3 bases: TGTGCCAGCAATCACGAGGGCTGGGACACTGAAGCTTTCTTT. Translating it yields CASNHEGWDTEAFF.

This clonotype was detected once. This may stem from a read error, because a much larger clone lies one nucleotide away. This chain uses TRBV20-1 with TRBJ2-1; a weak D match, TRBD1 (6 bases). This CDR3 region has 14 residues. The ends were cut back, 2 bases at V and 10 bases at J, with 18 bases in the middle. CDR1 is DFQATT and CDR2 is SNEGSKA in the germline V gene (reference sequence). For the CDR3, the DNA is TGCAGTGCTAGAAACACAGGGCTGTCCTACGAGCAGTTCTTC. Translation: CSARNTGLSYEQFF.

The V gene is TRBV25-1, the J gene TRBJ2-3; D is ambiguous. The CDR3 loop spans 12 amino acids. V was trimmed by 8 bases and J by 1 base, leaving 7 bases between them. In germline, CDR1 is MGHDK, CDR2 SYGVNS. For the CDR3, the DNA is TGTGCCAGCGGATGGGGCACAGATACGCAGTATTTT. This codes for CASGWGTDTQYF. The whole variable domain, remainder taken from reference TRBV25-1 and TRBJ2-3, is EADIYQTPRYLVIGTGKKITLECSQTMGHDKMYWYQQDPGMELHLIHYSYGVNSTEKGDLSSESTVSRIRTEHFPLTLESARPSHTSQYLCASGWGTDTQYFGPGTRLTVL.

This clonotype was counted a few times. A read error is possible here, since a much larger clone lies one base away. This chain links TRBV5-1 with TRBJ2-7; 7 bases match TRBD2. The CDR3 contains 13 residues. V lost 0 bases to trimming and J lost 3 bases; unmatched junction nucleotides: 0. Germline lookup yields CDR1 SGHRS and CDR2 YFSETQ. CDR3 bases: TGCGCCAGCAGCTTGGGGGGGGGCTACGAGCAGTACTTC. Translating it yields CASSLGGGYEQYF.

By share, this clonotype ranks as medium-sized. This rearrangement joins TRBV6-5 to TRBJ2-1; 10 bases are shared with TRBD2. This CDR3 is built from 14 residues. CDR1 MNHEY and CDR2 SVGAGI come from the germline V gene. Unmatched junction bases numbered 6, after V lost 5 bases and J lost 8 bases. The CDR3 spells CASSTAGGLDEQFF. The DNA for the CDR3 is TGTGCCAGCAGTACAGCGGGGGGGCTGGATGAGCAGTTCTTC.

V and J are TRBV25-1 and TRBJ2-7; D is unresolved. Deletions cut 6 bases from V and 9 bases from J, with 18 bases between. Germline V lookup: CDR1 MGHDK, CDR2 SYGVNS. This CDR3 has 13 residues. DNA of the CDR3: TGTGCCAGCAGCGCAGGTATCCTGTCGGGGCAGTACTTC. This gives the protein CASSAGILSGQYF.

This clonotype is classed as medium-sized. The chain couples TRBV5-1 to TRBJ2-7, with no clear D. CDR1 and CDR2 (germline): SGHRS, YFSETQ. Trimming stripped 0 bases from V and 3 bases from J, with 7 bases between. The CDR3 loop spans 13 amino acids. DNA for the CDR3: TGCGCCAGCAGCTTGGGGGTGGGCTACGAGCAGTACTTC. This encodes CASSLGVGYEQYF. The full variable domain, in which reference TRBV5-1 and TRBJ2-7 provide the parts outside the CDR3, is KAGVTQTPRYLIKTRGQQVTLSCSPISGHRSVSWYQQTPGQGLQFLFEYFSETQRNKGNFPGRFSGRQFSNSRSEMNVSTLELGDSALYLCASSLGVGYEQYFGPGTRLTVT.